Listed here are 16 T cell receptor beta chains from one sample, sequenced in a study of T cell responses to AZD1222 COVID-19 vaccine. Sequenced by immunoSEQ multiplex PCR; TCRdb stores in-frame clones only, minus some. The sample yields tens of thousands of clones, 90% seen once. The sample was peripheral blood, taken on day 0 of AZD1222 vaccination. The receptors here all came from an adult in good health.

In DNA, the CDR3 is TGTGCCAGCAGCGTATCCCCGGGTAGATTTCATGGCTACACCTTC. Translating gives CASSVSPGRFHGYTF. The chain is built from TRBV7-2 and TRBJ1-2; no clear D gene. The CDR3 has 15 residues. Trimming took off 5 bases at V and 6 bases at J, with 19 bases between the two ends. Germline CDR1 is SGHTA and CDR2 is FQGNSA.

The V call is TRBV4-2, the J call TRBJ1-2; D unclear. V was clipped by 0 bases and J by 5 bases, with 13 bases between them. CDR1 and CDR2 (germline): LGHNA, YNFKEQ. This CDR3 is 15 amino acids long. In DNA, the CDR3 is TGTGCCAGCAGCCAAGAAGCAGATACCTTATATGGCTACACCTTC. It translates to CASSQEADTLYGYTF.

This clone appeared a few times. The chain links TRBV27 to TRBJ2-5; TRBD1 is a possible D gene (5 bases). The CDR3 covers 13 residues. Germline CDR1 and CDR2: MNHEY and SMNVEV (reference sequence). V lost 5 bases, J lost 4 bases, and 11 bases lay in between. CDR3 sequence: CASSVSGLETQYF. The CDR3 bases are TGTGCCAGCAGTGTCTCAGGGCTAGAGACCCAGTACTTC.

V gene TRBV5-6 combines with J gene TRBJ2-7; 7 bases are shared with TRBD1. The germline V gene encodes CDR1 SGHDT and CDR2 YYEEEE. Unmatched junction bases numbered 3, after V lost 5 bases and J lost 1 base. This CDR3 has 13 residues. The CDR3, as DNA: TGTGCCAGCAGACCGGGACAGTCCTACGAGCAGTACTTC. It specifies CASRPGQSYEQYF.

The chain combines TRBV18 with TRBJ2-5; 13 positions agree with TRBD2. Trimming at V came to 1 base and at J to 1 base, leaving 9 bases not matched to a gene. This CDR3 spans 19 amino acids. Germline assignment: CDR1 KGHSH and CDR2 LQKENI. CDR3 nucleotides: TGTGCCAGCTCACCACGACTAGCGGGGGGACTAATACCCCAAGAGACCCAGTACTTC. Translated: CASSPRLAGGLIPQETQYF.

The chain uses TRBV5-1 and TRBJ2-1, with 7 bases that match TRBD2. The length of the CDR3 is 15 residues. The V and J ends lost 4 bases and 6 bases, in that order; junction bases with no gene match: 10. Per germline, CDR1 SGHRS and CDR2 YFSETQ. This chain's CDR3 is CASSGGLVLGNEQFF. The CDR3, as DNA: TGCGCCAGCAGCGGAGGACTAGTCTTAGGCAATGAGCAGTTCTTC.

This chain links TRBV5-6 with TRBJ1-2; TRBD1 aligns across 8 bases. This CDR3 is built from 14 residues. Germline CDR1 and CDR2: SGHDT and YYEEEE. V shed 4 bases, J shed 9 bases, and the junction held 11 bases outside the gene matches. CDR3 in amino acids: CASSRGQGDYSYTF. CDR3 bases: TGTGCCAGCAGCAGAGGACAGGGAGATTATAGCTACACCTTC. The entire variable domain, with the rest obtained from reference TRBV5-6 and TRBJ1-2, is as follows: DAGVTQSPTHLIKTRGQQVTLRCSPKSGHDTVSWYQQALGQGPQFIFQYYEEEERQRGNFPDRFSGHQFPNYSSELNVNALLLGDSALYLCASSRGQGDYSYTFGSGTRLTVV.

This sequence joins TRBV5-4 and TRBJ1-1; D gene uncertain. The V end was cut by 2 bases, the J end by 4 bases, with 12 bases between. CDR3 length equals 14 residues. Germline CDR1 SGHNT, CDR2 YYREEE (reference sequence). CDR3 residues: CASSLNGRPTEAFF. The CDR3 bases are TGTGCCAGCAGCTTAAACGGACGGCCCACTGAAGCTTTCTTT.

J is TRBJ2-5 and V is TRBV9, with 10 bases matching TRBD2. Germline lookup yields CDR1 SGDLS and CDR2 YYNGEE. The CDR3 is made up of 15 amino acids. The V and J ends lost 0 bases and 4 bases, in that order; junction bases with no gene match: 3. CDR3 residues: CASSVEAGGPETQYF. The CDR3 DNA reads TGTGCCAGCAGCGTAGAAGCGGGGGGGCCAGAGACCCAGTACTTC.

J is TRBJ1-1 and V is TRBV27, with D perhaps matching TRBD1 (6 bases). Germline CDR1 MNHEY, CDR2 SMNVEV (reference sequence). V was trimmed by 3 bases and J by 6 bases, leaving 14 bases between them. The CDR3 contains 14 residues. This CDR3 is CASSFGGQAAEAFF. In DNA, the CDR3 is TGTGCCAGCAGTTTTGGGGGCCAAGCCGCTGAAGCTTTCTTT.

This clone was picked up a small number of times. The rearrangement links TRBV6-6 to TRBJ1-5, with 7 nucleotides matching TRBD1. With 6 bases clipped from V and 3 bases from J, the junction kept 5 bases outside the gene matches. Germline V gene data show CDR1 as MNHNY and CDR2 as SVGAGI (reference sequence). This CDR3 region has 14 residues. Here the CDR3 reads CASREDRANQPQHF. The CDR3 coding sequence is TGTGCCAGCAGAGAAGACAGGGCCAATCAGCCCCAGCATTTT.

A word on this clone: The junction shows a germline mismatch at one end, possibly a read error. The rearrangement joins TRBV7-7 to TRBJ1-2, with 7 bases that match TRBD1. This CDR3 has 16 residues. Germline CDR1 and CDR2: SSHAT and FNYEAQ (reference sequence). CDR3 protein: CASSFISHRGNYGYTF. As DNA, the CDR3 is TGTGCTAGCAGCTTCATATCACACAGGGGTAACTATGGCTACACCTTC.

This clone is a singleton in its sample. V usage is TRBV7-9 and J usage is TRBJ2-7, with D hard to call. V was cut by 4 bases and J by 13 bases, with 20 bases left in between. The CDR3 is 13 amino acids. CDR1 is SEHNR, CDR2 FQNEAQ, per germline (reference sequence). The CDR3 nucleotides read TGTGCCAGCAGCTCTAGTGGCGGTGATAGAGTCTACTTC. This encodes CASSSSGGDRVYF.

The CDR3 region is CANPTGWRHWGQPQHF. CDR3 coding DNA: TGTGCCAACCCGACAGGGTGGAGGCATTGGGGACAGCCCCAGCATTTT. The V call is TRBV6-4, the J call TRBJ1-5; 7 bases fit TRBD1. CDR1 MRHNA and CDR2 SNTAGT come from the germline V gene. The CDR3 sequence is 16 residues long. V trimming: 10 bases; J trimming: 7 bases; junction bases outside the gene matches: 19.

The chain joins TRBV19 to TRBJ1-1; 7 nucleotides align to TRBD1. CDR3 size: 16 residues. Germline trimming cut 5 bases from V and 4 bases from J; bases unmatched to any gene: 13. Germline V lookup: CDR1 LNHDA, CDR2 SQIVND (reference sequence). The CDR3 protein is CASSYSRGGGGTEAFF. CDR3 nucleotide sequence: TGTGCCAGTAGTTACTCCCGAGGGGGCGGAGGCACTGAAGCTTTCTTT.

The V call is TRBV9, the J call TRBJ1-3; tentative D call: TRBD1 (5 bases). The V gene lost 0 bases and the J gene lost 2 bases, with 12 bases spanning the gap. This CDR3 is built from 16 residues. Germline V lookup: CDR1 SGDLS, CDR2 YYNGEE. Here the CDR3 reads CASSVATARAGNTIYF. The CDR3 coding sequence is TGTGCCAGCAGCGTAGCTACGGCCAGGGCTGGAAACACCATATATTTT.